The sequence of this T cell receptor (beta chain) was determined in a study of blood T cell repertoires in COVID-19. Overall study context: Sites in the United States, Italy and Spain provided acute and convalescent COVID-19 samples. T cells, B-cell-depleted T cells, or PBMCs supplied cDNA or gDNA.

Here immunoSEQ multiplex PCR was the method, and the copy in TCRdb shows in-frame clones only, minus some. The table has under 250,000 clones, 81% seen once; the top ten hold more than 8.5%. The V end lost 7 bases, the J end lost 8 bases, and 11 bases lay between the germline ends. The germline V gene has CDR1 DFQATT and CDR2 SNEGSKA (reference sequence). This CDR3 spans 11 amino acids. Recruits, aged about 18 to 100 years, lived in 20 to 30 US areas. Cohorts were determined from participant-reported clinical history. The source of this sequence is a woman in her fifties or sixties with acute COVID-19. Input material: PBMCs or T cells enriched from blood (not recorded which). The rearrangement links TRBV20-1 to TRBJ1-4; D gene unclear. The CDR3 nucleotides read TGCAGTGTAGGAGGCCAAGAAAAACTGTTTTTT. Protein product: CSVGGQEKLFF.